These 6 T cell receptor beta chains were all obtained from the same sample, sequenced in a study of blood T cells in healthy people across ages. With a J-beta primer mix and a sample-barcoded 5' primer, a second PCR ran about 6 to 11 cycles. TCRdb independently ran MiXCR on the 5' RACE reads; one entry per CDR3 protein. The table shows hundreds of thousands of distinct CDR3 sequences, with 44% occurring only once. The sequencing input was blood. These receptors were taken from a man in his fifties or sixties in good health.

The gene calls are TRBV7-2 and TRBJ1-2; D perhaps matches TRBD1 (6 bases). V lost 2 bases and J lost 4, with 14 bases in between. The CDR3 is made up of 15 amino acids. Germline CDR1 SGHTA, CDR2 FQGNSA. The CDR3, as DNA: TGTGCCAGCAGCTTAACAGGGAATGGAGTCTATGGCTACACCTTC. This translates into CASSLTGNGVYGYTF.

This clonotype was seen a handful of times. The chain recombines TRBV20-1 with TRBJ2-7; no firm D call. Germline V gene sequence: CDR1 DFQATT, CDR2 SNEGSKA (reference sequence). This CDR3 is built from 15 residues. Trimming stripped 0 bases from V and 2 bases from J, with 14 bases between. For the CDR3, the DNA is TGCAGTGCTAGAGACCAGGCAGTGAACACCTACGAGCAGTACTTC. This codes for CSARDQAVNTYEQYF.

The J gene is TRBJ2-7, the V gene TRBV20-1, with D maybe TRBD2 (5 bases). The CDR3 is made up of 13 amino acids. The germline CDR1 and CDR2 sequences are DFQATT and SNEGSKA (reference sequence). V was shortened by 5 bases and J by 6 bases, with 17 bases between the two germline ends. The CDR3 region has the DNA TGCAGTGCTCGGACGAGGGATTGGAGCGAGCAGTACTTC. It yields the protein CSARTRDWSEQYF.

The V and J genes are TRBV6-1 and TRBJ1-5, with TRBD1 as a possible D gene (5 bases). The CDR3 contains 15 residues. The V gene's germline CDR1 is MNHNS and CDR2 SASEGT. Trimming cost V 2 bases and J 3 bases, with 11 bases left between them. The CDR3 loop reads CASSESGTHNQPQHF. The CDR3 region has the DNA TGTGCCAGCAGTGAATCTGGGACTCACAATCAGCCCCAGCATTTT.

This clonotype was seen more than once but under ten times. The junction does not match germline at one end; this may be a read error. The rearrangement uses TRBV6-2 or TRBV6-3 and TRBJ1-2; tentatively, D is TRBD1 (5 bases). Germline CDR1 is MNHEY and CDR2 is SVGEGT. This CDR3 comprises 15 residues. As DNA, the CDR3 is TGTGCCAGCGTATCCGATACCGTGGGGCTGTATGGCTACACCTTT. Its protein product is CASVSDTVGLYGYTF.

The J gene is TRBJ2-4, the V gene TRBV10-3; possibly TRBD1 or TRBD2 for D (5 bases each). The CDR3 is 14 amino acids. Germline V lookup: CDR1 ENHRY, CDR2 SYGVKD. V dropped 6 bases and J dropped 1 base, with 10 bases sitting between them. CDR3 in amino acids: CAIREGEAKNIQYF. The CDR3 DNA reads TGTGCCATCAGGGAAGGGGAGGCCAAAAACATTCAGTACTTC.